The sequence of this T cell receptor beta chain was determined in a study of blood T cell repertoires in COVID-19. As for the study in general: Both acute and convalescent COVID-19 samples were obtained from the United States, Italy and Spain. The cDNA or gDNA used as material had been derived from T cells, B-cell-depleted T cells, or PBMCs.

How the authors handled the data: Estimates of nucleated cell counts were drawn from the amplification of reference gene primers. The method was immunoSEQ multiplex PCR; TCRdb's version includes in-frame clones alone and lacks a portion of them. The V and J calls and clone size are taken from that table; D and trimming were inferred from the DNA. In the table there are around 100,000 clones, more than 70% of which are singletons. V shed 7 bases, J shed 9 bases, and the junction held 2 bases outside the gene matches. This CDR3 has 12 amino acids. Germline values: CDR1 SQVTM, CDR2 ANQGSEA. The chain couples TRBV29-1 to TRBJ2-1, with 14 positions matching TRBD2. This TCR derives from a woman in her 70s who had recovered from COVID-19. The material sequenced was peripheral blood. The CDR3 DNA is TGCAGCGGTGGACTAGCGGGAGGTGAGCAGTTCTTC. It translates to CSGGLAGGEQFF.